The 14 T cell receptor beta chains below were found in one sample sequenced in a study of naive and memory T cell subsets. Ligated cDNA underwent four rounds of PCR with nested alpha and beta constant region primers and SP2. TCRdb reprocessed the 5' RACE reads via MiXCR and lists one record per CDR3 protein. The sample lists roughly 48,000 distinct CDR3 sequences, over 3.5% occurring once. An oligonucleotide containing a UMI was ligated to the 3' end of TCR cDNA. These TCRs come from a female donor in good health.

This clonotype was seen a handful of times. CDR3 amino acids: CSADNPSGSYEQYF. The CDR3 DNA follows: TGCAGTGCGGACAACCCCAGCGGGAGCTACGAGCAGTACTTC. V gene TRBV20-1 combines with J gene TRBJ2-7; 8 bases agree with TRBD2. CDR1 DFQATT and CDR2 SNEGSKA come from the germline V gene (reference sequence). The CDR3 length is 14 residues. With 6 bases clipped from V and 3 bases from J, the junction kept 10 bases outside the gene matches.

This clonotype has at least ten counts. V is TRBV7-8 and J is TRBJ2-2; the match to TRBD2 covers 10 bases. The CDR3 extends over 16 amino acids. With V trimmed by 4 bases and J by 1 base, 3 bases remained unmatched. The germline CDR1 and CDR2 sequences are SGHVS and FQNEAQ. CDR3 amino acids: CASSYRLAGNTGELFF. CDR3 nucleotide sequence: TGTGCCAGCAGCTACAGACTAGCGGGGAACACCGGGGAGCTGTTTTTT.

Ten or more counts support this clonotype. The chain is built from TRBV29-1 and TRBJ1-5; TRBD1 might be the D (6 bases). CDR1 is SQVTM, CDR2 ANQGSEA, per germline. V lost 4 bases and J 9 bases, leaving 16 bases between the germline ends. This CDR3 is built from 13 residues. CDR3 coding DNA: TGCAGCGTTGGGGACATTCAAGGGAGGCCCCAGCATTTT. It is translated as CSVGDIQGRPQHF.

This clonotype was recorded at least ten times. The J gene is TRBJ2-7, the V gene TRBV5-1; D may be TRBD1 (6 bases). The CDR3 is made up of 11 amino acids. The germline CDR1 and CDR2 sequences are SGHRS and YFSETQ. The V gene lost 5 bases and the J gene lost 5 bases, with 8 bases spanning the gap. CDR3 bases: TGCGCCAGCAGGGCAGGGGACGAGCAGTACTTC. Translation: CASRAGDEQYF.

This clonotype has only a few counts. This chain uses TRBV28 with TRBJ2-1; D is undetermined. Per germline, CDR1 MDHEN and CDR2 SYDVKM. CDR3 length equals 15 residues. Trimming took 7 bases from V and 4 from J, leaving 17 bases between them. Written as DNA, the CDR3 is TGTGCCAGCACTCGGGCAGAGTTTAATTACAATGAGCAGTTCTTC. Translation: CASTRAEFNYNEQFF.

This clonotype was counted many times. The CDR3 protein is CASIAGMYQPQHF. As DNA, the CDR3 is TGTGCCAGTATAGCAGGGATGTATCAGCCCCAGCATTTT. This chain uses TRBV19 with TRBJ1-5; possibly TRBD1 for D (5 bases). Germline lookup yields CDR1 LNHDA and CDR2 SQIVND (reference sequence). V shed 7 bases and J shed 5 bases, with 12 bases lying between them. This CDR3 is built from 13 residues.

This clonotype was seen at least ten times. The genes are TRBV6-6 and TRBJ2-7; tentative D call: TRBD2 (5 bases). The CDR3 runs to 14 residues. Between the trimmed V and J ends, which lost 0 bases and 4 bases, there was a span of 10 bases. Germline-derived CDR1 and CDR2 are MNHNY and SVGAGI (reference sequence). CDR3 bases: TGTGCCAGCAGTTACTCTAGCGAGTTATACGAGCAGTACTTC. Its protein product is CASSYSSELYEQYF.

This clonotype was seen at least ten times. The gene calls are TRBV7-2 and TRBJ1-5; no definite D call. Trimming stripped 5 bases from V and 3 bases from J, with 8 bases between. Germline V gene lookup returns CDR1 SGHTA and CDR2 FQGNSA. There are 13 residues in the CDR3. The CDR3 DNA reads TGTGCCAGCAGCCTAGATACCAATCAGCCCCAGCATTTT. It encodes CASSLDTNQPQHF.

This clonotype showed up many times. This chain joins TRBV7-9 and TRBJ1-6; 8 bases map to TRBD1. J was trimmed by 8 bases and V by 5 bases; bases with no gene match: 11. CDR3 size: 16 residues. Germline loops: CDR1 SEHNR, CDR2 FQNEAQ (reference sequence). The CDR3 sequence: CASSTRRTGRDSPLHF. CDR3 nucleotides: TGTGCCAGCAGCACCAGACGGACAGGGCGGGATTCACCCCTCCACTTT. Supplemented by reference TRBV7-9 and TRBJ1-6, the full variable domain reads DTGVSQNPRHKITKRGQNVTFRCDPISEHNRLYWYRQTLGQGPEFLTYFQNEAQLEKSRLLSDRFSAERPKGSFSTLEIQRTEQGDSAMYLCASSTRRTGRDSPLHFGNGTRLTVT.

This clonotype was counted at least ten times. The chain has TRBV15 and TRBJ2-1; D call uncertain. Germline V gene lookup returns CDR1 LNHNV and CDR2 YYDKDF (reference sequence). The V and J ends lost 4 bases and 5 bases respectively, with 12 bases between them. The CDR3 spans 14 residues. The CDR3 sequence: CATSKGNANNEQFF. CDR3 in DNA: TGTGCCACCAGCAAGGGCAACGCCAACAATGAGCAGTTCTTC.

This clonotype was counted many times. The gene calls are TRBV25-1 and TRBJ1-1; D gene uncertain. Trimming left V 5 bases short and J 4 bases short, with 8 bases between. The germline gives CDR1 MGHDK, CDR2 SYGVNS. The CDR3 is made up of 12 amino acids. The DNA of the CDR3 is TGTGCCAGCAGTCCGGGTTCCACTGAAGCTTTCTTT. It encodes CASSPGSTEAFF.

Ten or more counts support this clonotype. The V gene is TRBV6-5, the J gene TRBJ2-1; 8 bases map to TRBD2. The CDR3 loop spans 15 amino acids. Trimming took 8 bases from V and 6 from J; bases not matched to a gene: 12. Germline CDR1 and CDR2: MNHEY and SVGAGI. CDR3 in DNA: TGTGCCAGCCGGCGAGAGCGGGAGTACCCCAATGAGCAGTTCTTC. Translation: CASRREREYPNEQFF.

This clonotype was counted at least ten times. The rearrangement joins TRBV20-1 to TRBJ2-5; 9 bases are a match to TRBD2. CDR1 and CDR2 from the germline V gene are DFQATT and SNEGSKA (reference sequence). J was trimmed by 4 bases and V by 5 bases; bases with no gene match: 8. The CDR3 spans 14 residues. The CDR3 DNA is TGCAGTGCTGGACCAGCGGGAGGCCGAGAGACCCAGTACTTC. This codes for CSAGPAGGRETQYF.

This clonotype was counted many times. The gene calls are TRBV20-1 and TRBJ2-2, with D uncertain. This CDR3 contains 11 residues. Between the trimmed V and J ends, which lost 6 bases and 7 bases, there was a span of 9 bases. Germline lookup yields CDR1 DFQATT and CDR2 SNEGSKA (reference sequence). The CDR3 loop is CSAADLGELFF. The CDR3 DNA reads TGCAGTGCCGCAGACCTCGGGGAGCTGTTTTTT.